These T cell receptor beta chains were read from a single sample in a study of blood T cell repertoires in COVID-19. Clones were read by immunoSEQ multiplex PCR, and TCRdb kept only the in-frame ones, dropping some. Among tens of thousands of clones listed, around 91% were seen once. Sequenced material: peripheral blood. These receptors were collected from a man in his fifties with acute or convalescent COVID-19. Each CDR3 is given with its conserved first and last residue. The order of the fields is D gene, V gene, clone size, J gene, CDR3 protein, CDR3 DNA. The D gene is left open where the match is weak. Not all rows give a size; the values are once, few, many and, for expanded clones, a class.

>.|TRBV19|.|TRBJ2-2
CASSLLITGELFF
TGTGCCAGTAGTCTCCTAATTACCGGGGAGCTGTTTTTT
>.|TRBV7-8|.|TRBJ2-2
CASSLAASGELFF
TGTGCCAGCAGCTTAGCGGCTTCCGGGGAGCTGTTTTTT
>TRBD2|TRBV19|.|TRBJ2-2
CASDGTSGRSNTGELFF
TGTGCCAGCGACGGGACTAGCGGGAGGTCAAACACCGGGGAGCTGTTTTTT
>.|TRBV5-1|.|TRBJ1-6
CASRRETYNSPLHF
TGCGCCAGCAGGAGGGAGACCTATAATTCACCCCTCCACTTT
>TRBD1|TRBV9|few|TRBJ1-2
CASSGRTGLNNYGYTF
TGTGCCAGCAGCGGAAGGACAGGGTTGAATAACTATGGCTACACCTTC
>.|TRBV30|few|TRBJ2-3
CAWSVLLGEVDTQYF
TGTGCCTGGAGTGTACTACTTGGGGAGGTGGATACGCAGTATTTT
>.|TRBV5-5|.|TRBJ2-5
CASSIGGQETQYF
TGTGCCAGCAGCATAGGGGGCCAAGAGACCCAGTACTTC
>TRBD2|TRBV7-2|.|TRBJ2-7
CASSLAALAAIPYEQYF
TGTGCCAGCAGCTTAGCTGCACTAGCGGCTATACCCTACGAGCAGTACTTC
>TRBD1|TRBV3-1/TRBV3-2|.|TRBJ1-1
CASSPVPGQTLNTEAFF
TGTGCCAGCAGCCCCGTCCCGGGACAGACCCTGAACACTGAAGCTTTCTTT
>TRBD1|TRBV4-3|.|TRBJ1-1
CASSQQTGMNTEAFF
TGCGCCAGCAGCCAACAGACAGGGATGAACACTGAAGCTTTCTTT
>TRBD2|TRBV27|.|TRBJ2-1
CASSLSGLAGYNEQFF
TGTGCCAGCAGTTTATCTGGACTAGCGGGATACAATGAGCAGTTCTTC
>.|TRBV11-2|.|TRBJ2-7
CASSSPGRAGGQYF
TGTGCCAGCAGCTCCCCGGGCAGGGCCGGCGGGCAGTACTTC
>TRBD1|TRBV19|.|TRBJ1-2
CASTRGQGNYGYTF
TGTGCCAGTACGCGCGGACAGGGTAACTATGGCTACACCTTC
>TRBD1|TRBV29-1|.|TRBJ1-2
CSVDDSGTGGGSGYTF
TGCAGCGTTGATGATAGCGGGACAGGGGGCGGGAGTGGCTACACCTTC
>TRBD1|TRBV5-6|.|TRBJ1-2
CASSLGTGARGYGYTF
TGTGCCAGCAGCTTGGGGACAGGGGCAAGGGGGTATGGCTACACCTTC
>TRBD2|TRBV18|.|TRBJ2-3
CASSRGDYHSRDTQYF
TGTGCCAGCTCACGCGGGGACTACCACTCGCGGGATACGCAGTATTTT
>.|TRBV5-1|.|TRBJ1-1
CASSLGDTGPTEAFF
TGCGCCAGCAGCTTGGGTGACACAGGGCCCACTGAAGCTTTCTTT
>.|TRBV7-2|.|TRBJ1-1
CASSLVVQQGIMNTEAFF
TGTGCCAGCAGCTTAGTAGTTCAACAGGGAATAATGAACACTGAAGCTTTCTTT
>.|TRBV19|.|TRBJ2-1
CASSIESPYLRVADAYNEQFF
TGTGCCAGTAGTATAGAGTCGCCTTATTTAAGGGTAGCGGACGCTTACAATGAGCAGTTCTTC
>TRBD2|TRBV5-6|.|TRBJ2-1
CASSLTVGLAGLEQFF
TGTGCCAGCAGCTTAACGGTGGGACTAGCGGGCCTAGAGCAGTTCTTC
>.|TRBV5-6|.|TRBJ2-7
CASTEIGGNSYEQYF
TGTGCCAGCACCGAAATTGGGGGGAACTCCTACGAGCAGTACTTC
>TRBD1|TRBV6-6|.|TRBJ1-5
CASSTRGQGQPQHF
TGTGCCAGCAGCACGAGGGGGCAAGGGCAGCCCCAGCATTTT
>.|TRBV15|.|TRBJ2-5
CATSRSRGTGETQYF
TGTGCCACCAGCAGATCTCGGGGGACCGGAGAGACCCAGTACTTC
>.|TRBV27|.|TRBJ1-1
CASSLLMNTEAFF
TGTGCCAGCAGTCTACTTATGAACACTGAAGCTTTCTTT
>TRBD2|TRBV3-1/TRBV3-2|.|TRBJ2-2
CASSPSNGRLTGGELFF
TGTGCCAGCAGCCCCTCGAACGGGAGGCTGACGGGCGGGGAGCTGTTTTTT
>.|TRBV5-4|.|TRBJ1-1
CASSLGALTEAFF
TGTGCCAGCAGCTTGGGGGCATTGACTGAAGCTTTCTTT
>.|TRBV5-1|.|TRBJ2-3
CASSLAGASTDTQYF
TGCGCCAGCAGCTTAGCGGGTGCGTCCACAGATACGCAGTATTTT
>TRBD1|TRBV5-6|.|TRBJ1-1
CASSLLDRDDTEAFF
TGTGCCAGCAGCTTATTGGACAGGGACGACACTGAAGCTTTCTTT
>.|TRBV5-6|.|TRBJ2-2
CASSLRSGTNTGELFF
TGTGCCAGCAGCTTGCGGAGCGGGACAAACACCGGGGAGCTGTTTTTT
>TRBD1|TRBV4-1|.|TRBJ1-2
CASSQLQGANYGYTF
TGCGCCAGCAGCCAATTACAGGGGGCTAACTATGGCTACACCTTC
>TRBD2|TRBV30|.|TRBJ2-3
CAWRGAGGPDTQYF
TGTGCCTGGAGAGGGGCGGGAGGGCCGGATACGCAGTATTTT
>TRBD1|TRBV19|.|TRBJ1-5
CASSTTGGSQPQHF
TGTGCCAGTAGTACGACAGGGGGCTCTCAGCCCCAGCATTTT
>TRBD1|TRBV6-6|.|TRBJ1-2
CASSYLGGNGYTF
TGTGCCAGCAGTTACTTAGGGGGCAATGGCTACACCTTC
>TRBD1|TRBV27|.|TRBJ2-7
CASGRTGMGEQYF
TGTGCCAGCGGCCGGACAGGGATGGGGGAGCAGTACTTC
>.|TRBV28|once|TRBJ1-5
CASSLRIGGGNQPQHF
TGTGCCAGCAGTTTAAGGATTGGGGGGGGGAATCAGCCCCAGCATTTT
>.|TRBV5-1|.|TRBJ1-1
CASSFGGVGTEAFF
TGCGCCAGCAGCTTTGGAGGGGTAGGCACTGAAGCTTTCTTT
>.|TRBV27|.|TRBJ2-5
CASSFAGETQYF
TGTGCCAGCAGTTTCGCGGGGGAGACCCAGTACTTC
>.|TRBV30|once|TRBJ1-5
CAWSEVRGQPQHF
TGTGCCTGGAGTGAAGTCAGGGGTCAACCCCAGCATTTT
>.|TRBV6-5|.|TRBJ1-1
CASSYAEGFTEAFF
TGTGCCAGCAGTTACGCGGAGGGTTTCACTGAAGCTTTCTTT
>TRBD2|TRBV5-8|.|TRBJ2-1
CASSWASGTTTNEQFF
TGTGCCAGCAGCTGGGCAAGCGGGACGACAACTAATGAGCAGTTCTTC
>.|TRBV19|.|TRBJ2-4
CASSIGAGAKNIQYF
TGTGCCAGTAGTATTGGTGCGGGAGCCAAAAACATTCAGTACTTC
>TRBD1|TRBV6-1|.|TRBJ1-6
CASSEVGTGGSYNSPLHF
TGTGCCAGCAGTGAAGTCGGGACAGGGGGCTCCTATAATTCACCCCTCCACTTT
>TRBD1|TRBV5-4|.|TRBJ2-7
CATSDRTFYEQYF
TGTGCCACTTCGGACAGGACCTTCTACGAGCAGTACTTC
>.|TRBV7-2|.|TRBJ2-1
CASSYHSGSYNEQFF
TGTGCCAGCAGCTATCACAGCGGGTCGTACAATGAGCAGTTCTTC
>TRBD1|TRBV6-6|.|TRBJ2-1
CASSYRPGGGDEQFF
TGTGCCAGCAGTTACCGGCCAGGGGGCGGGGATGAGCAGTTCTTC
>.|TRBV18|.|TRBJ1-4
CASSQTGFEKLFF
TGTGCCAGCTCACAAACAGGGTTTGAAAAACTGTTTTTT
>TRBD1|TRBV5-1|.|TRBJ2-2
CASSNRDRDTGELFF
TGCGCCAGCAGCAACCGGGACAGGGACACCGGGGAGCTGTTTTTT
>TRBD2|TRBV11-3|.|TRBJ2-2
CASSLRAGGTGELFF
TGTGCCAGCAGCTTAAGAGCGGGAGGCACCGGGGAGCTGTTTTTT
>TRBD2|TRBV3-1/TRBV3-2|.|TRBJ2-3
CASSSSGRETDTQYF
TGTGCCAGCAGCTCTAGCGGGAGGGAAACAGATACGCAGTATTTT
>.|TRBV5-4|once|TRBJ2-7
CASSLSNSYEQYF
TGTGCCAGCAGCTTGTCCAACTCCTACGAGCAGTACTTC
>TRBD1|TRBV4-2|.|TRBJ1-1
CASSGTGQNTEAFF
TGTGCCAGCAGCGGGACAGGGCAAAACACTGAAGCTTTCTTT
>TRBD1|TRBV12-3/TRBV12-4|once|TRBJ1-4
CASRATGEEKLFF
TGTGCCAGCAGGGCCACAGGGGAGGAAAAACTGTTTTTT
>TRBD1|TRBV2|.|TRBJ2-5
CASSGRDRGRGFGETQYF
TGTGCCAGCAGTGGGAGGGACAGGGGAAGAGGGTTTGGAGAGACCCAGTACTTC
>.|TRBV12-3/TRBV12-4|.|TRBJ2-1
CASSRVLQEQFF
TGTGCCAGCAGCAGGGTTCTTCAGGAGCAGTTCTTC
>.|TRBV5-5|.|TRBJ2-7
CASSAGLQLREQYF
TGTGCCAGCAGCGCCGGACTTCAGCTTAGGGAGCAGTACTTC
>.|TRBV5-1|.|TRBJ1-1
CASSAKVRDTEAFF
TGCGCCAGCAGTGCTAAAGTCCGGGACACTGAAGCTTTCTTT
>TRBD1|TRBV29-1|.|TRBJ2-3
CSVGTGDGDTQYF
TGCAGCGTCGGGACAGGGGACGGCGATACGCAGTATTTT